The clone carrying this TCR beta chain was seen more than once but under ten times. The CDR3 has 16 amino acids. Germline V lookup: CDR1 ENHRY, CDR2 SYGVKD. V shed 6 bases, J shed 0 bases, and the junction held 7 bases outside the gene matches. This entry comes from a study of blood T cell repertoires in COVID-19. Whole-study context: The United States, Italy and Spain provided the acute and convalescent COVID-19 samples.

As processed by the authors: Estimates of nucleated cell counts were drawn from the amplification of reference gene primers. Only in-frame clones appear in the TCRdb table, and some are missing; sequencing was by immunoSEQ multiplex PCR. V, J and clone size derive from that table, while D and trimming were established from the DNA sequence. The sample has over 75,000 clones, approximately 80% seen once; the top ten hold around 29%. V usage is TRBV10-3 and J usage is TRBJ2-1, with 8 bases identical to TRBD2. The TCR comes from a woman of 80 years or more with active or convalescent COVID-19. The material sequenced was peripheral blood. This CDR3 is CAISLDGRASYNEQFF. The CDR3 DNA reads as TGTGCCATCAGCTTGGACGGGAGGGCCTCCTACAATGAGCAGTTCTTC.